The 24 T cell receptor beta chains in this list originate from one sample, sequenced in a study of technical replicates of blood from a few donors. The assay was immunoSEQ multiplex PCR, and TCRdb's table has in-frame clones only and misses some. Of almost 90,000 clones listed, about 94% are singletons. Source material: T cells isolated from PBMCs. All receptors come from a human donor in good health.

The chain combines TRBV29-1 with TRBJ1-1; weak D call: TRBD1 (5 bases). The CDR3 loop spans 13 amino acids. CDR1 is SQVTM and CDR2 is ANQGSEA in the germline V gene. V was cut by 1 base and J by 4 bases, with 10 bases left in between. The CDR3 loop is CSVEGGGGTEAFF. The CDR3 DNA reads TGCAGCGTTGAAGGTGGGGGGGGCACTGAAGCTTTCTTT.

V and J are TRBV30 and TRBJ2-3; TRBD1 matches 8 bases. Germline V CDR1 and CDR2: GTSNPN, SVGIG (reference sequence). The CDR3 has 14 amino acids. Germline trimming cut 6 bases from V and 1 base from J; bases unmatched to any gene: 6. The CDR3 DNA is TGTGCCTGCCGACAGGGGAGTGGCACAGATACGCAGTATTTT. Residues: CACRQGSGTDTQYF.

DNA for the CDR3: TGCGCCAGCAGCTTGGGCGGGGGTGCGAATGAAAAACTGTTTTTT. It encodes CASSLGGGANEKLFF. The rearrangement uses TRBV5-1 and TRBJ1-4; D may be TRBD1 (5 bases). The CDR3 has 15 residues. V lost 0 bases, J lost 5 bases, and 11 bases lay in between. The germline CDR1 and CDR2 sequences are SGHRS and YFSETQ.

The table lists this clone with a count of one. The rearrangement uses TRBV28 and TRBJ2-2, with D unclear. Trimming cost V 5 bases and J 4 bases, with 8 bases left between them. Germline assignment: CDR1 MDHEN and CDR2 SYDVKM. This CDR3 region has 13 residues. This chain's CDR3 is CASSTTTTGELFF. The CDR3 nucleotides are TGTGCCAGCAGTACTACCACCACCGGGGAGCTGTTTTTT.

The rearrangement links TRBV27 to TRBJ2-7, with 9 bases that match TRBD2. J gave up 3 bases and V 5 bases, and 20 bases lay outside the gene matches. Germline lookup yields CDR1 MNHEY and CDR2 SMNVEV (reference sequence). The CDR3 totals 19 residues. The DNA of the CDR3 is TGTGCCAGCAGTCCCCGCGGGCGCCTAGGGGAGCGGGGGGTCTACGAGCAGTACTTC. It translates to CASSPRGRLGERGVYEQYF.

This clone has a single count. J is TRBJ1-2 and V is TRBV11-3; D is ambiguous. This CDR3 has 16 residues. Deletions cut 5 bases from V and 4 bases from J, with 20 bases between. Germline CDR1 is SGHNT and CDR2 is YENEEA. The CDR3 is CASSGSREDYSYGYTF. The CDR3 nucleotides are TGTGCCAGCAGCGGTAGTCGGGAGGATTATAGCTATGGCTACACCTTC. The full variable domain, with the rest looked up from reference TRBV11-3 and TRBJ1-2, is EAGVVQSPRYKIIEKKQPVAFWCNPISGHNTLYWYLQNLGQGPELLIRYENEEAVDDSQLPKDRFSAERLKGVDSTLKIQPAELGDSAVYLCASSGSREDYSYGYTFGSGTRLTVV.

In its sample, this clone was seen once. The V gene is TRBV19, the J gene TRBJ1-3, with D perhaps TRBD1 (5 bases). Germline values: CDR1 LNHDA, CDR2 SQIVND (reference sequence). The V end lost 5 bases, the J end lost 4 bases, and 15 bases lay between the germline ends. The CDR3 is 15 residues long. The CDR3 sequence: CASSRLAGPGNTIYF. CDR3 coding DNA: TGTGCCAGTAGTCGTCTCGCGGGGCCCGGAAACACCATATATTTT.

This clone was seen just once. The chain employs TRBV7-2 and TRBJ2-1; D might be TRBD1 (7 bases). V dropped 3 bases and J dropped 7 bases, with 25 bases sitting between them. Germline values: CDR1 SGHTA, CDR2 FQGNSA. The CDR3 loop spans 18 amino acids. The CDR3 DNA follows: TGTGCCAGCAGCTTGGGCCTGACAAAGGGGGCAGGGGGGAATGAGCAGTTCTTC. Residues: CASSLGLTKGAGGNEQFF.

The V call is TRBV19, the J call TRBJ1-4; 10 bases fit TRBD1. The CDR3 has 15 amino acids. Germline loops: CDR1 LNHDA, CDR2 SQIVND (reference sequence). With 7 bases clipped from V and 7 bases from J, the junction kept 9 bases outside the gene matches. CDR3 coding DNA: TGTGCCAGTATTGGGACCGGGACAGGGGTTGAAAAACTGTTTTTT. It codes for CASIGTGTGVEKLFF.

The J gene is TRBJ1-4, the V gene TRBV19; 9 bases are shared with TRBD1. Germline CDR1 and CDR2: LNHDA and SQIVND (reference sequence). The CDR3 is made up of 16 amino acids. The trim removed 5 bases at V and 2 bases at J, leaving 6 bases unmatched. The CDR3 DNA follows: TGTGCCAGTAGTTCCCGGACAGGGGTGACTAATGAAAAACTGTTTTTT. Its translation is CASSSRTGVTNEKLFF.

The J gene is TRBJ2-1, the V gene TRBV5-1; 10 bases map to TRBD1. Trimming at V came to 2 bases and at J to 7 bases, leaving 6 bases not matched to a gene. The length of the CDR3 is 15 residues. Germline V gives CDR1 SGHRS, CDR2 YFSETQ. CDR3 region: CASSLGQGGANEQFF. CDR3 DNA: TGCGCCAGCAGCTTAGGACAGGGGGGGGCGAATGAGCAGTTCTTC.

This CDR3 is CASSESHGYEQYF. The CDR3 nucleotides read TGCGCCAGCAGTGAGTCGCACGGCTACGAGCAGTACTTC. The rearrangement links TRBV10-1 to TRBJ2-7; D is unresolved. This CDR3 contains 13 residues. Trimming left V 0 bases short and J 3 bases short, with 6 bases between. In germline, CDR1 is WNHNN, CDR2 SYGVQD (reference sequence).

This rearrangement joins TRBV6-4 to TRBJ2-3; perhaps TRBD1 as D (5 bases). Trimming left V 4 bases short and J 1 base short, with 9 bases between. CDR1 is MRHNA, CDR2 SNTAGT, per germline. This CDR3 has 14 amino acids. The CDR3 DNA is TGTGCCAGCAGTGTTAGGGGCGGCACAGATACGCAGTATTTT. Protein: CASSVRGGTDTQYF.

The chain links TRBV5-1 to TRBJ2-7; D uncertain. CDR1 is SGHRS, CDR2 YFSETQ, per germline. This CDR3 is 18 amino acids long. The V and J ends lost 0 bases and 4 bases respectively, with 23 bases between them. CDR3 amino acids: CASSLGPLVATLLYEQYF. CDR3 sequence (DNA): TGCGCCAGCAGCTTGGGACCGTTAGTCGCGACTCTTTTGTACGAGCAGTACTTC.

The chain combines TRBV4-1 with TRBJ2-1, with 12 bases matching TRBD2. J was trimmed by 5 bases and V by 3 bases; bases with no gene match: 2. CDR3 length: 15 residues. CDR1 is MGHRA and CDR2 is YSYEKL in the germline V gene. DNA of the CDR3: TGCGCCAGCAGCCAGGGACTAGCGGGTAACAATGAGCAGTTCTTC. Its protein product is CASSQGLAGNNEQFF.

The CDR3 is CASNLLAVPDTQYF. CDR3 sequence (DNA): TGTGCCAGCAATTTACTAGCGGTCCCAGATACGCAGTATTTT. The V call is TRBV2, the J call TRBJ2-3; 8 bases match TRBD2. Germline assignment: CDR1 SNHLY and CDR2 FYNNEI. The CDR3 runs to 14 residues. Germline trimming cut 7 bases from V and 4 bases from J; bases unmatched to any gene: 7.

A single count supports this clone. The gene calls are TRBV11-2 and TRBJ1-2; D unresolved. Germline CDR1 reads SGHAT; CDR2 reads FQNNGV. The length of the CDR3 is 12 residues. Trimming cost V 1 base and J 10 bases, with 10 bases left between them. CDR3 sequence reads: CASSLAEPDYTF. In nucleotides, the CDR3 is TGTGCCAGCAGCTTAGCTGAGCCCGACTACACCTTC.

The gene calls are TRBV30 and TRBJ1-1; D unresolved. The V gene's germline CDR1 is GTSNPN and CDR2 SVGIG (reference sequence). The ends were cut back, 1 base at V and 4 bases at J, with 16 bases in the middle. The CDR3 sequence is 15 residues long. This CDR3 is CAWSEVWLGSTEAFF. CDR3 in DNA: TGTGCCTGGAGTGAGGTTTGGCTGGGGAGCACTGAAGCTTTCTTT.

The gene calls are TRBV4-1 and TRBJ2-5; D possibly corresponds to TRBD2 (5 bases). Per the germline V gene, CDR1 is MGHRA and CDR2 is YSYEKL. V lost 2 bases, J lost 1 base, and 11 bases lay in between. The CDR3 runs 15 residues. CDR3 region: CASSQHDYSQETQYF. The CDR3 nucleotides read TGCGCCAGCAGCCAACATGACTATTCCCAAGAGACCCAGTACTTC.

This rearrangement joins TRBV10-2 to TRBJ1-2, with unresolved D. Trimming shortened V by 6 bases and J by 8 bases, and 10 bases separated the two germline ends. Germline lookup yields CDR1 WSHSY and CDR2 SAAADI. The CDR3 length is 11 residues. The CDR3 DNA is TGCGCCAGCAGGGTAACTATGGGCTACACCTTC. This translates into CASRVTMGYTF.

This clone was seen just once. The CDR3, as DNA: TGTGCCAGCACAGAACTAGCGGGATTTGGTGAGCAGTTCTTC. This sequence encodes CASTELAGFGEQFF. V is TRBV2 and J is TRBJ2-1; 10 positions agree with TRBD2. There are 14 residues in the CDR3. V shed 7 bases, J shed 9 bases, and the junction held 9 bases outside the gene matches. CDR1 and CDR2 from the germline V gene are SNHLY and FYNNEI. The whole variable domain, filled in from reference TRBV2 and TRBJ2-1, reads EPEVTQTPSHQVTQMGQEVILRCVPISNHLYFYWYRQILGQKVEFLVSFYNNEISEKSEIFDDQFSVERPDGSNFTLKIRSTKLEDSAMYFCASTELAGFGEQFFGPGTRLTVL.

CDR3 in DNA: TGTGCCTGGAGTTTAACGGACAGGGGATATGAAAAACTGTTTTTT. Protein: CAWSLTDRGYEKLFF. The chain uses TRBV30 and TRBJ1-4; 9 bases align to TRBD1. V trimming: 2 bases; J trimming: 6 bases; junction bases outside the gene matches: 7. In germline, CDR1 is GTSNPN, CDR2 SVGIG (reference sequence). CDR3 size: 15 residues.

This clone has a single count. The chain employs TRBV7-8 and TRBJ2-5, with 9 bases that match TRBD2. Looked up from germline, CDR1 is SGHVS and CDR2 is FQNEAQ. The CDR3 is 12 residues long. The CDR3 loop is CAAGGGRETQYF. The CDR3 DNA reads TGTGCGGCGGGAGGGGGAAGGGAGACCCAGTACTTC.

The chain recombines TRBV6-1 with TRBJ1-5, with D possibly TRBD1 on 6 matching bases. V lost 3 bases, J lost 2 bases, and 8 bases lay in between. This CDR3 comprises 14 residues. Germline V gene data show CDR1 as MNHNS and CDR2 as SASEGT. This CDR3 reads CASSDRGGNQPQHF. Written as DNA, the CDR3 is TGTGCCAGCAGTGACAGGGGAGGCAATCAGCCCCAGCATTTT.